A single sample gave rise to the 29 T cell receptor beta chains below, sequenced in a study of blood T cell repertoires in COVID-19 (dated by TCRdb to between 2020 and 2021). Library method: the immunoSEQ multiplex PCR assay. The clones in this table, taken by TCRdb from immuneACCESS, are in-frame only. Not every clone is retained; where verified, under half of the shortfall comes from an unresolved V gene, and the cause of the rest is unknown. This sample is represented by 170,000 or so clones; around 87% of them were singletons. The ten top clones hold less than 3% of the sample. Material: peripheral blood. These receptors all stem from a man aged 35 to 55 with active or convalescent COVID-19.

V and J are TRBV3-1 (or the pseudogene TRBV3-2) and TRBJ1-6, with 7 bases lining up with TRBD1. The CDR3 runs 16 residues. J was trimmed by 0 bases and V by 4 bases; bases with no gene match: 3. Germline assignment: CDR1 LGHDT and CDR2 YNNKEL (reference sequence). The chain's CDR3 is CASSPRDSSYNSPLHF. The CDR3 DNA sequence: TGTGCCAGCAGCCCTCGGGACAGCTCCTATAATTCACCCCTCCACTTT.

The chain joins TRBV6-5 to TRBJ1-1; TRBD1 might be the D (6 bases). The CDR3 loop spans 11 amino acids. The V gene's germline CDR1 is MNHEY and CDR2 SVGAGI. V lost 2 bases, J lost 8 bases, and 6 bases lay in between. DNA for the CDR3: TGTGCCAGCAGTTACCAGGGGGAAGCTTTCTTT. Its protein product is CASSYQGEAFF.

V usage is TRBV12-5 and J usage is TRBJ2-2; D gene ambiguous. Germline V CDR1 and CDR2: LGHNT, FRNRAP. V was pared by 7 bases and J by 9 bases, with 21 bases between. This CDR3 is 15 amino acids long. The DNA of the CDR3 is TGTGCTAGTGCCAGGTCCCAGCAGGCCCACCGGGAGCTGTTTTTT. Translation gives CASARSQQAHRELFF.

The rearrangement links TRBV18 to TRBJ1-6; D unresolved. Germline V gene sequence: CDR1 KGHSH, CDR2 LQKENI. V was clipped by 0 bases and J by 1 base, with 13 bases between them. The CDR3 is 18 amino acids. The CDR3 is CASSPPRGGMSYNSPLHF. As DNA, the CDR3 is TGTGCCAGCTCACCACCGCGGGGTGGTATGTCCTATAATTCACCCCTCCACTTT.

The V gene is TRBV6-1, the J gene TRBJ1-2; D gene unclear. Trimming left V 2 bases short and J 7 bases short, with 17 bases between. Germline V lookup: CDR1 MNHNS, CDR2 SASEGT. The CDR3 is 15 amino acids. The CDR3 spells CASSESKFAVAGYTF. CDR3 coding DNA: TGTGCCAGCAGTGAATCAAAATTTGCGGTGGCTGGCTACACCTTC.

J is TRBJ1-1 and V is TRBV12-3 or TRBV12-4; D may be TRBD1 (6 bases). The length of the CDR3 is 13 residues. V was trimmed by 7 bases and J by 1 base, leaving 10 bases between them. The CDR3 loop is CASKGTWNTEAFF. The CDR3 nucleotides are TGTGCCAGCAAGGGGACATGGAACACTGAAGCTTTCTTT.

The chain is built from TRBV6-1 and TRBJ1-4; TRBD1 matches 8 bases. Germline CDR1 is MNHNS and CDR2 is SASEGT. This CDR3 is 18 amino acids long. The V and J ends lost 2 bases and 7 bases, in that order; junction bases with no gene match: 15. The CDR3 sequence: CASSESAGGAYSSEKLFF. Written as DNA, the CDR3 is TGTGCCAGCAGTGAATCCGCAGGGGGCGCATACAGCAGTGAAAAACTGTTTTTT.

The chain carries TRBV24-1 and TRBJ1-2; D unresolved. The CDR3 is made up of 13 amino acids. The germline V gene encodes CDR1 KGHDR and CDR2 SFDVKD. V was pared by 5 bases and J by 8 bases, with 14 bases between. CDR3 DNA: TGTGCCACCAGTGTCTCACAGTCAGGCGGCTACACCTTC. Its protein product is CATSVSQSGGYTF.

The chain links TRBV5-5 to TRBJ2-7; 7 bases are a match to TRBD1. Germline lookup yields CDR1 SGHKS and CDR2 YYEKEE (reference sequence). Trimming at V came to 0 bases and at J to 4 bases, leaving 7 bases not matched to a gene. This CDR3 comprises 15 residues. The DNA for the CDR3 is TGTGCCAGCAGCTTGGAAACAGGGGCGATATACGAGCAGTACTTC. Translating gives CASSLETGAIYEQYF. The full variable domain, rest sourced from reference TRBV5-5 and TRBJ2-7, is DAGVTQSPTHLIKTRGQQVTLRCSPISGHKSVSWYQQVLGQGPQFIFQYYEKEERGRGNFPDRFSARQFPNYSSELNVNALLLGDSALYLCASSLETGAIYEQYFGPGTRLTVT.

This clone turned up a few times. J is TRBJ1-3 and V is TRBV11-3; D unclear. The V and J ends lost 6 bases and 0 bases respectively, with 12 bases between them. CDR1 is SGHNT and CDR2 is YENEEA in the germline V gene. The CDR3 has 15 residues. In DNA form, the CDR3 reads TGTGCCAGCAGTGATAACGCGTACTCTGGAAACACCATATATTTT. It codes for CASSDNAYSGNTIYF.

The chain carries TRBV28 and TRBJ2-7; D gene uncertain. In germline, CDR1 is MDHEN, CDR2 SYDVKM. This CDR3 spans 10 amino acids. V was trimmed by 5 bases and J by 4 bases, leaving 3 bases between them. In nucleotides, the CDR3 is TGTGCCAGCAGTCGGTACGAGCAGTACTTC. This codes for CASSRYEQYF.

V is TRBV11-2 and J is TRBJ2-7, with D perhaps matching TRBD1 (5 bases). V lost 4 bases and J 0 bases, leaving 13 bases between the germline ends. The germline V gene encodes CDR1 SGHAT and CDR2 FQNNGV. This CDR3 has 15 residues. In nucleotides, the CDR3 is TGTGCCAGCAGCTCCCCACAGGCGAGCTCCTACGAGCAGTACTTC. It codes for CASSSPQASSYEQYF.

The chain employs TRBV9 and TRBJ1-2, with 8 bases lining up with TRBD1. Germline CDR1 and CDR2: SGDLS and YYNGEE. V was clipped by 3 bases and J by 9 bases; unmatched bases: 13. This CDR3 has 15 amino acids. The CDR3 reads CASSADSQGAWRYTF. The CDR3 DNA reads as TGTGCCAGCAGCGCCGACTCCCAGGGGGCTTGGCGCTACACCTTC.

Here the CDR3 reads CASSQEFWAGGIQPQHF. The CDR3 nucleotides read TGCGCCAGCAGCCAAGAATTCTGGGCAGGGGGCATTCAGCCCCAGCATTTT. This chain links TRBV4-1 with TRBJ1-5; 8 nucleotides line up with TRBD1. Germline V lookup: CDR1 MGHRA, CDR2 YSYEKL. The CDR3 extends over 17 amino acids. V gave up 0 bases and J gave up 6 bases; unmatched junction bases: 10.

This sequence joins TRBV28 and TRBJ1-2; no definite D call. Deletions cut 4 bases from V and 1 base from J, with 16 bases between. The CDR3 has 16 residues. Per the germline V gene, CDR1 is MDHEN and CDR2 is SYDVKM. CDR3 sequence: CASSSSGSDINYGYTF. The CDR3 bases are TGTGCCAGCAGTTCCTCCGGGTCCGATATTAACTATGGCTACACCTTC.

This clone came up a few times. The V and J genes are TRBV28 and TRBJ2-1, with 8 nucleotides matching TRBD2. The CDR3 has 14 residues. The J segment lost 5 bases and the V segment lost 7 bases, leaving 7 bases of the junction unmatched. The germline V gene encodes CDR1 MDHEN and CDR2 SYDVKM. The CDR3 DNA sequence: TGTGCCAGCAATCTGCAGCGGGGGCACAATGAGCAGTTCTTC. Amino acid sequence: CASNLQRGHNEQFF.

The DNA for the CDR3 is TGTGCCAGCAGCCAAGATGAACTAGCGGGAGCCTACGAGCAGTACTTC. This translates into CASSQDELAGAYEQYF. J is TRBJ2-7 and V is TRBV3-1 (or the pseudogene TRBV3-2); TRBD2 matches 11 bases. The CDR3 loop spans 16 amino acids. The V and J ends lost 0 bases and 2 bases, in that order; junction bases with no gene match: 3. Per the germline V gene, CDR1 is LGHDT and CDR2 is YNNKEL (reference sequence).

The chain is built from TRBV13 and TRBJ1-1, with TRBD1 matching 8 bases. This CDR3 has 14 amino acids. After removal of 3 bases from V and 4 bases from J, the junction contained 4 bases not matched to a gene. CDR1 is PRHDT, CDR2 FYEKMQ, per germline (reference sequence). This CDR3 reads CASSLTGVGTEAFF. The CDR3 bases are TGTGCCAGCAGCTTGACAGGGGTTGGCACTGAAGCTTTCTTT.

The gene calls are TRBV2 and TRBJ1-4; 8 bases map to TRBD1. This CDR3 contains 15 residues. Trimming at V came to 6 bases and at J to 8 bases, leaving 11 bases not matched to a gene. CDR1 is SNHLY, CDR2 FYNNEI, per germline. CDR3 sequence (DNA): TGTGCCAGCAGCAGACTCGGGACAGGCGGGGAAAAACTGTTTTTT. Protein: CASSRLGTGGEKLFF.

The J gene is TRBJ1-2, the V gene TRBV19; 7 bases align to TRBD1. In germline, CDR1 is LNHDA, CDR2 SQIVND (reference sequence). After removal of 5 bases from V and 8 bases from J, the junction contained 8 bases not matched to a gene. The CDR3 is made up of 13 amino acids. The CDR3 region has the DNA TGTGCCAGTAGTCCCGCGGACAGGCCCGGCTACACCTTC. Translating gives CASSPADRPGYTF.

The chain links TRBV11-3 to TRBJ1-3; maybe TRBD1 (6 bases). This CDR3 has 16 amino acids. V gave up 4 bases and J gave up 0 bases, with 13 bases separating them. The germline V gene has CDR1 SGHNT and CDR2 YENEEA. The chain's CDR3 is CASSSNRDTSGNTIYF. Written as DNA, the CDR3 is TGTGCCAGCAGCTCCAACCGGGACACCTCTGGAAACACCATATATTTT.

V usage is TRBV5-1 and J usage is TRBJ1-3; a weak D match, TRBD1 (5 bases). Deletions cut 4 bases from V and 1 base from J, with 9 bases between. The CDR3 contains 14 residues. CDR1 and CDR2 (germline): SGHRS, YFSETQ. CDR3 in DNA: TGCGCCAGCAGCCCGGCAGGGTCTGGAAACACCATATATTTT. Residues: CASSPAGSGNTIYF.

J is TRBJ1-4 and V is TRBV12-3 or TRBV12-4; D is ambiguous. The CDR3 length is 13 residues. Trimming cost V 6 bases and J 12 bases, with 17 bases left between them. CDR3 nucleotides: TGTGCCAGCAGCGCCCAGGTCTCGATGGAACTGTTTTTT. Its translation is CASSAQVSMELFF.

This rearrangement joins TRBV12-3 or TRBV12-4 to TRBJ1-5; D is uncertain. V was trimmed by 2 bases and J by 6 bases, leaving 5 bases between them. The CDR3 contains 12 residues. In nucleotides, the CDR3 is TGTGCCAGCAGTTTATCCCGTCAGCCCCAGCATTTT. Residues: CASSLSRQPQHF.

The chain is built from TRBV7-2 and TRBJ1-5, with D perhaps matching TRBD1 (6 bases). The CDR3 sequence is 14 residues long. V lost 5 bases and J lost 3, with 11 bases in between. Germline CDR1 and CDR2: SGHTA and FQGNSA. CDR3 coding DNA: TGTGCCAGCAGCCGCGGACAGACCAATCAGCCCCAGCATTTT. Translating gives CASSRGQTNQPQHF.

The chain links TRBV6-4 to TRBJ2-6; D possibly corresponds to TRBD2 (5 bases). The germline gives CDR1 MRHNA, CDR2 SNTAGT. Deletions cut 8 bases from V and 1 base from J, with 6 bases between. The CDR3 runs 13 residues. The CDR3 sequence: CASPGSGANVLTF. DNA for the CDR3: TGTGCCAGCCCGGGGTCTGGGGCCAACGTCCTGACTTTC.

This chain links TRBV5-6 with TRBJ1-6; a possible D gene is TRBD1 (5 bases). This CDR3 comprises 14 residues. V was trimmed by 0 bases and J by 9 bases, leaving 10 bases between them. Germline V gives CDR1 SGHDT, CDR2 YYEEEE. CDR3 region: CASSLAAGGSPLHF. Here the CDR3 DNA reads TGTGCCAGCAGCTTGGCGGCCGGGGGTTCACCCCTCCACTTT.

This sequence joins TRBV2 and TRBJ1-5, with D possibly being TRBD1 (5 bases). The length of the CDR3 is 16 residues. Trimming pared 3 bases from V and 7 bases from J, leaving 19 bases between. The germline gives CDR1 SNHLY, CDR2 FYNNEI. The CDR3 nucleotides read TGTGCCAGCAGTGATAGGGGCAGGGAAGTTCAGCAGCCCCAGCATTTT. Its translation: CASSDRGREVQQPQHF.

The rearrangement uses TRBV9 and TRBJ2-2; TRBD1 aligns across 7 bases. V shed 3 bases and J 3 bases; nucleotides not matched to a gene: 8. Germline V gives CDR1 SGDLS, CDR2 YYNGEE. There are 16 residues in the CDR3. In nucleotides, the CDR3 is TGTGCCAGCAGCGCAATTAGACAGGGCCACACCGGGGAGCTGTTTTTT. Protein product: CASSAIRQGHTGELFF.